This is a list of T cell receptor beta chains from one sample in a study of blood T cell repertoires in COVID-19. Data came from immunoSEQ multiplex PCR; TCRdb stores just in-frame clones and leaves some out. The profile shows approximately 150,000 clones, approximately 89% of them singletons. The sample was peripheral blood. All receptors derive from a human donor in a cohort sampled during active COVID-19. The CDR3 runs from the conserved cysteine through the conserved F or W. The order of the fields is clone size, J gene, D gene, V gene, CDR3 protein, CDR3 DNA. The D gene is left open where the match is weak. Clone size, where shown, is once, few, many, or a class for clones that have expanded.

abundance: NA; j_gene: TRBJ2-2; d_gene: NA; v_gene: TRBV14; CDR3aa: CASSPTVTGELFF; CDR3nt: TGTGCCAGCAGCCCGACAGTCACCGGGGAGCTGTTTTTT
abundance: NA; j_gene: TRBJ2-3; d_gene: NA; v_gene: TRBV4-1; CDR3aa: CASSQEAGISTDTQYF; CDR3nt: TGCGCCAGCAGCCAAGAGGCAGGGATAAGCACAGATACGCAGTATTTT
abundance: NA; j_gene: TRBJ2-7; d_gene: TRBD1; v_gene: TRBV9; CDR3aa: CASSGTGGYEQYF; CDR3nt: TGTGCCAGCAGCGGTACAGGGGGATACGAGCAGTACTTC
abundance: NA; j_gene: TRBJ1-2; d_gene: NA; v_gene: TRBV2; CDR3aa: CASTPEGGNYGYTF; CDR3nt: TGTGCCAGCACCCCCGAGGGAGGGAACTATGGCTACACCTTC
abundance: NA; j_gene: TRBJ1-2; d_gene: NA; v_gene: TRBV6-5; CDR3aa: CASNQGTHYNYGYTF; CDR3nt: TGTGCCAGCAATCAGGGGACCCATTATAACTATGGCTACACCTTC
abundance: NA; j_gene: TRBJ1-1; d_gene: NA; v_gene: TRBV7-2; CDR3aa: CASSLGGIGGTEAFF; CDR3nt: TGTGCCAGCAGCTTGGGGGGGATAGGGGGTACTGAAGCTTTCTTT
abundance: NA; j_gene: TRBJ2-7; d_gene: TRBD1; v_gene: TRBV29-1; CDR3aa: CSVRPGQGIHEQYF; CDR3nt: TGCAGCGTCCGGCCGGGACAGGGGATCCACGAGCAGTACTTC
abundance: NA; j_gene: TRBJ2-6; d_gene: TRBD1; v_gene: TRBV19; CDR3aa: CASFGQAGARSGANVLTF; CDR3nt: TGTGCCAGTTTTGGACAGGCGGGCGCCCGCTCTGGGGCCAACGTCCTGACTTTC
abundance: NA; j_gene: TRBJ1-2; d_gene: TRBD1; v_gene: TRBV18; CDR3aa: CASSFSSGDRGYGYTF; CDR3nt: TGTGCCAGCTCTTTCTCCTCGGGGGACAGGGGATATGGCTACACCTTC
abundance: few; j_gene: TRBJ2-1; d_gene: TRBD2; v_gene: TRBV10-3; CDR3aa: CAISVPLSGGARPNEQFF; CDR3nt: TGTGCCATCAGTGTGCCCCTTAGCGGGGGGGCCCGACCTAATGAGCAGTTCTTC
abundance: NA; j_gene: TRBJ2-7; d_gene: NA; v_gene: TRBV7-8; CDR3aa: CASSLRRTALLFSYEQYF; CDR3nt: TGTGCCAGCAGCTTGAGGCGGACTGCTTTACTATTTTCCTACGAGCAGTACTTC
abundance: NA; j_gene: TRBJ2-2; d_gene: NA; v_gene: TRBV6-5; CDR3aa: CASGAPGELFF; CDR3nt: TGTGCCAGTGGAGCCCCCGGGGAGCTGTTTTTT
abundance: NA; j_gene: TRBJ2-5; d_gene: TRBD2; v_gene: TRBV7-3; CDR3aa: CASSLSGAPQETQYF; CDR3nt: TGTGCCAGCAGCCTCAGCGGGGCGCCCCAAGAGACCCAGTACTTC
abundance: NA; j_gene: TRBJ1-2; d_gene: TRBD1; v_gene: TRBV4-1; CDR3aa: CASSQPGTGDYGYTF; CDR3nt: TGCGCCAGCAGCCAACCCGGGACAGGGGATTATGGCTACACCTTC
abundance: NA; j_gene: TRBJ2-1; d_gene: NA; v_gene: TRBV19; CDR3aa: CASSPSVGGEGSEQFF; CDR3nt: TGTGCCAGTAGTCCCTCCGTGGGGGGAGAGGGGAGTGAGCAGTTCTTC
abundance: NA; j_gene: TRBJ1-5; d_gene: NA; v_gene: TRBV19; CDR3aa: CASSITGVNQPQHF; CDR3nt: TGTGCCAGTAGTATAACCGGGGTTAATCAGCCCCAGCATTTT
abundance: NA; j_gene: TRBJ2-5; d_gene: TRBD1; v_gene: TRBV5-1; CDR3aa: CASSQGTVGETQYF; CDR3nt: TGCGCCAGCAGTCAAGGGACAGTTGGAGAGACCCAGTACTTC
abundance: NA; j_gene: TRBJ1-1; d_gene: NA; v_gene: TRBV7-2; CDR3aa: CASSLWTNTEAFF; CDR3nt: TGTGCCAGCAGCTTATGGACAAACACTGAAGCTTTCTTT
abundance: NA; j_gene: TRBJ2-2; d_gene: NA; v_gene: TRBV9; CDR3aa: CASSGGLPNTGELFF; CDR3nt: TGTGCCAGCAGCGGGGGACTTCCTAACACCGGGGAGCTGTTTTTT
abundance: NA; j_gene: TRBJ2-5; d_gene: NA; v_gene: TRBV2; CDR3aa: CASDPSAREETQYF; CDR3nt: TGTGCCAGTGATCCTAGCGCCAGAGAAGAGACCCAGTACTTC
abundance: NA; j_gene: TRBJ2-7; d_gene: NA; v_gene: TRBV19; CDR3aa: CASSSIRATGEQYF; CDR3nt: TGTGCCAGTAGTTCGATCCGGGCCACGGGGGAGCAGTACTTC
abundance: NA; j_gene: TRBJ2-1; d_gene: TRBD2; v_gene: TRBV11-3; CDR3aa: CASSSPTALAGGRNEQFF; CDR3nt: TGTGCCAGCAGCTCTCCTACCGCACTAGCGGGGGGGAGGAATGAGCAGTTCTTC
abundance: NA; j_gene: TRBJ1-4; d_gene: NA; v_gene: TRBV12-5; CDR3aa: CASGSEGQYEKLFF; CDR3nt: TGTGCTAGTGGCTCAGAGGGCCAATATGAAAAACTGTTTTTT
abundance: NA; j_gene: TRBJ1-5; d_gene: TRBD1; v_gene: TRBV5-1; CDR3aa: CASSLESPDRGQPQHF; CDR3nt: TGCGCCAGCAGCTTGGAGTCTCCGGACAGGGGACAGCCCCAGCATTTT
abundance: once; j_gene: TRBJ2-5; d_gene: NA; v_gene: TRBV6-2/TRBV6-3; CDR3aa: CASSWRGRETQYF; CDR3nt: TGTGCCAGCAGTTGGCGGGGCCGGGAGACCCAGTACTTC
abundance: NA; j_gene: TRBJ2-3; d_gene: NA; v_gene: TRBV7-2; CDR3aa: CASSPLTRGADTQYF; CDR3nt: TGTGCCAGCAGCCCCTTGACGCGCGGCGCAGATACGCAGTATTTT
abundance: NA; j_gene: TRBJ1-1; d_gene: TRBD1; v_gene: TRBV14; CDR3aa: CASSKRTGNTEAFF; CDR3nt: TGTGCCAGCAGTAAAAGGACAGGGAACACTGAAGCTTTCTTT
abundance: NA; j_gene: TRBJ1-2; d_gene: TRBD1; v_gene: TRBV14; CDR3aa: CASSQNVQGDYGYTF; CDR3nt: TGTGCCAGCAGCCAGAACGTACAGGGGGACTATGGCTACACCTTC
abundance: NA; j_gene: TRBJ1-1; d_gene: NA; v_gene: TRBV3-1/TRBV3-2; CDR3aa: CASSQVGPDTEAFF; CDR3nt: TGTGCCAGCAGCCAAGTGGGGCCCGACACTGAAGCTTTCTTT
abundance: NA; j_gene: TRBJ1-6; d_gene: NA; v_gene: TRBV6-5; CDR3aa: CASNRDPRNNSPLHF; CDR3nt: TGTGCCAGCAACAGGGACCCGAGGAATAATTCACCCCTCCACTTT
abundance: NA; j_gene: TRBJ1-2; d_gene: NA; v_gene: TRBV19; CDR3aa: CASSRSNPQGRYGYTF; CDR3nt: TGTGCCAGTAGCCGTTCTAACCCACAGGGCAGGTATGGCTACACCTTC
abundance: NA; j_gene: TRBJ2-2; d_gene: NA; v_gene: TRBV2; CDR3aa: CASSLRVAGELFF; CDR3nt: TGTGCCAGCAGCCTCCGTGTAGCTGGGGAGCTGTTTTTT
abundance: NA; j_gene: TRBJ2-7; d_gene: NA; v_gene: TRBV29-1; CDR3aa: CSVEAAYEQYF; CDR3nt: TGCAGCGTTGAAGCAGCCTACGAGCAGTACTTC
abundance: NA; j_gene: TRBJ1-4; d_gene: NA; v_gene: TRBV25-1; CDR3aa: CASSWSRGEKLFF; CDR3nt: TGTGCCAGCAGTTGGTCAAGAGGTGAAAAACTGTTTTTT
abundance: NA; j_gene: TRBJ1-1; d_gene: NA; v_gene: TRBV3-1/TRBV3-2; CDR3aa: CASSRVNTEAFF; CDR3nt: TGTGCCAGCAGCCGAGTAAACACTGAAGCTTTCTTT
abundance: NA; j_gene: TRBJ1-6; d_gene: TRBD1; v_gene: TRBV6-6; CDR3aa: CASRTTTGANSPLHF; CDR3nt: TGTGCCAGCAGAACTACGACAGGGGCTAATTCACCCCTCCACTTT
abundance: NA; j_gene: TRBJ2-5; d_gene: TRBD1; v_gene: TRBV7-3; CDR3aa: CASSTTGTGGETQYF; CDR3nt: TGTGCCAGCAGCACGACCGGGACAGGAGGAGAGACCCAGTACTTC
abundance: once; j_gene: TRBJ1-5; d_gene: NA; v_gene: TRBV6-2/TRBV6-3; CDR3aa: CASSLGGSNQPQHF; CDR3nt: TGTGCCAGCAGTCTGGGGGGAAGCAATCAGCCCCAGCATTTT
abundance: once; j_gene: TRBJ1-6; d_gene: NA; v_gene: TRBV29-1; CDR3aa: CSVGGVRGSPLHF; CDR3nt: TGCAGCGTTGGGGGGGTGAGGGGTTCACCCCTCCACTTT
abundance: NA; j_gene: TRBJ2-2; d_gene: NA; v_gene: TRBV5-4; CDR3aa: CASSFAGATGELFF; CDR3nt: TGTGCCAGCAGCTTTGCGGGGGCCACCGGGGAGCTGTTTTTT
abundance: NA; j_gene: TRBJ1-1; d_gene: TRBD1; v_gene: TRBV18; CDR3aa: CASSPLTGGTEAFF; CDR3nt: TGTGCCAGCTCACCTCTTACAGGGGGCACTGAAGCTTTCTTT
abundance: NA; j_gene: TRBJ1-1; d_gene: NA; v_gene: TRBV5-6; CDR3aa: CASSLVGQGTGTEAFF; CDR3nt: TGTGCCAGCAGCTTGGTGGGGCAGGGAACGGGCACTGAAGCTTTCTTT
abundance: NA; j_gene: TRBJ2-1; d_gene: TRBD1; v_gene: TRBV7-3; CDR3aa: CASSGLGTGSHEQFF; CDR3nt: TGTGCCAGCAGCGGTCTGGGGACAGGGAGTCATGAGCAGTTCTTC